The 6 T cell receptor beta chains below come from one sample, sequenced in a study of glioma-infiltrating T cells. Using RNA template, CDR3s of TCR alpha and beta were amplified with iRepertoire arm-PCR. Via MiXCR, TCRdb re-called the multiplex PCR reads, giving one row per CDR3 protein. The data contain roughly 130,000 distinct CDR3 sequences, under 25% of them seen just once; the ten biggest clones take up 27%. Sample: glioma tissue, nonneoplastic brain tissue, or PBMCs (not recorded which). These receptors were collected from a human donor with low-grade glioma or glioblastoma, undergoing nonglioma brain surgery, or in good health (not recorded which).

This chain uses TRBV11-2 with TRBJ2-1; the match to TRBD2 covers 11 bases. The CDR3 contains 15 residues. Losses at the gene ends were 5 bases for V and 7 bases for J; bases not matched to a gene: 7. Germline assignment: CDR1 SGHAT and CDR2 FQNNGV. For the CDR3, the DNA is TGTGCCAGCAGCGCTTTGGGACTAGCGGATAATGAGCAGTTCTTC. It specifies CASSALGLADNEQFF.

This clonotype counts as large (0.1 to 1%). The chain uses TRBV27 and TRBJ1-1; no firm D call. The CDR3 runs to 14 residues. Germline assignment: CDR1 MNHEY and CDR2 SMNVEV (reference sequence). V was cut by 5 bases and J by 7 bases, with 17 bases left in between. The CDR3 DNA sequence: TGTGCCAGCAGTCCTTGGGCCCGTGGTAATGAAGCTTTCTTT. It specifies CASSPWARGNEAFF.

V usage is TRBV20-1 and J usage is TRBJ1-5, with a possible D match to TRBD1 (5 bases). Trimming stripped 2 bases from V and 5 bases from J, with 16 bases between. The germline V gene has CDR1 DFQATT and CDR2 SNEGSKA (reference sequence). The CDR3 contains 15 residues. Here the CDR3 reads CSARPRIRDHQPQHF. The CDR3 DNA is TGCAGTGCTAGACCTAGGATCAGGGATCATCAGCCCCAGCATTTT.

This chain uses TRBV2 with TRBJ1-6; 7 bases map to TRBD1. After removal of 10 bases from V and 7 bases from J, the junction contained 16 bases not matched to a gene. Germline V CDR1 and CDR2: SNHLY, FYNNEI. The CDR3 contains 16 residues. The DNA for the CDR3 is TGTGCCACCCAAGGGCAGGGGGTAATTGGGAATTCACCCCTCCACTTT. Translation: CATQGQGVIGNSPLHF.

This chain joins TRBV28 and TRBJ1-6; no firm D call. CDR1 is MDHEN, CDR2 SYDVKM, per germline. With 2 bases removed from V and 5 bases from J, the gap between germline ends came to 13 bases. The CDR3 extends over 16 amino acids. CDR3 sequence reads: CASSLTAPMDNSPLHF. The CDR3 region has the DNA TGTGCCAGCAGTTTAACGGCCCCGATGGATAATTCACCCCTCCACTTT.

This clonotype was detected ten times or more. The V call is TRBV2, the J call TRBJ1-5; D is unclear. V lost 7 bases and J 4 bases, leaving 5 bases between the germline ends. The CDR3 runs to 11 residues. Germline CDR1 is SNHLY and CDR2 is FYNNEI. The CDR3 sequence: CASKGNQPQHF. In nucleotides, the CDR3 is TGTGCCAGCAAAGGTAATCAGCCCCAGCATTTT.